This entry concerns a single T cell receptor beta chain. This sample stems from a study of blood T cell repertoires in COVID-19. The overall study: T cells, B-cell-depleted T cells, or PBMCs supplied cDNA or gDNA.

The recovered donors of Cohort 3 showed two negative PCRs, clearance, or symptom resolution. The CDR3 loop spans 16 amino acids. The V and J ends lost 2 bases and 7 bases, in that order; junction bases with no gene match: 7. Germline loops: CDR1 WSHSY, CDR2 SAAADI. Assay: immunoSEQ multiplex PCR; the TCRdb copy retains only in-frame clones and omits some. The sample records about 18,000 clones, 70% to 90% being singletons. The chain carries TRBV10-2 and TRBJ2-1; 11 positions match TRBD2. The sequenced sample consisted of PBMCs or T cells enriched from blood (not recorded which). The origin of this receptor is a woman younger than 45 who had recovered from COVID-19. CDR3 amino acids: CASSEGFSGGVNEQFF. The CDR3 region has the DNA TGCGCCAGCAGTGAGGGGTTTAGCGGGGGGGTGAATGAGCAGTTCTTC.